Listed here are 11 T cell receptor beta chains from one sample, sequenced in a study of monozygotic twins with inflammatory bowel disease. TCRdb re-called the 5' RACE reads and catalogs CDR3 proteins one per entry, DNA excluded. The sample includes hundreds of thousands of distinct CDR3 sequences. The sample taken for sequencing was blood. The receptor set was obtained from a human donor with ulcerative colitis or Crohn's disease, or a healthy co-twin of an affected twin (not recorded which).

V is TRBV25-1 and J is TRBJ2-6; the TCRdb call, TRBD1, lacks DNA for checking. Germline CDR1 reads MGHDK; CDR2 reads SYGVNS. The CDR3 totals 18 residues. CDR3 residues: CASSATGHMSSGANVLTF.

The CDR3 reads CASRDLLYTDTQYF. The chain recombines TRBV7-9 with TRBJ2-3. Germline CDR1 is SEHNR and CDR2 is FQNEAQ (reference sequence). This CDR3 is built from 14 residues.

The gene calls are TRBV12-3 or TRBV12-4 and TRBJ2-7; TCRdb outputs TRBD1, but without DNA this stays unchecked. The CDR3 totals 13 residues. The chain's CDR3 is CASSPGGVPLQYF.

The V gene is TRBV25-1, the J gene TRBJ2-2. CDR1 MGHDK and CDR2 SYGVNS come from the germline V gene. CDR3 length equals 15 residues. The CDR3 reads CASSEWSGSTGELFF.

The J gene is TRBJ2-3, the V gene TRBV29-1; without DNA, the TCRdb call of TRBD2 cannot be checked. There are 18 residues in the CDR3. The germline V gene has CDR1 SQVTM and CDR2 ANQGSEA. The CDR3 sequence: CSAARIAGGLFSTDTQYF.

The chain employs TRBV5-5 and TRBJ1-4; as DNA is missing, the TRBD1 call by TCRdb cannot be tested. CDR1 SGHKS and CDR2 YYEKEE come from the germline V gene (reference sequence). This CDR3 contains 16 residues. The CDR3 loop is CASSLDRGARNEKLFF. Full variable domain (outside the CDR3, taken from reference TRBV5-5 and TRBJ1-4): DAGVTQSPTHLIKTRGQQVTLRCSPISGHKSVSWYQQVLGQGPQFIFQYYEKEERGRGNFPDRFSARQFPNYSSELNVNALLLGDSALYLCASSLDRGARNEKLFFGSGTQLSVL.

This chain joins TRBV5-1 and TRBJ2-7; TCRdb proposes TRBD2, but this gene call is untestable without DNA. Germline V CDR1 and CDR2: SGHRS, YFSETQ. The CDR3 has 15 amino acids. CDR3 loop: CASSPLVGLSYEQYF.

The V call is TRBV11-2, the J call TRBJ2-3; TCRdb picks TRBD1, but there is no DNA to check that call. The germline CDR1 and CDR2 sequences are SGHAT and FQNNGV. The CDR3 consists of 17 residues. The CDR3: CASSLERVGAFTDTQYF.

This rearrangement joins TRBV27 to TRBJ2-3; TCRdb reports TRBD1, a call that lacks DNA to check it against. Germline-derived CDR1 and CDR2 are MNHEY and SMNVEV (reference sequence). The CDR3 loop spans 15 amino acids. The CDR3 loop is CASSRRPGWTDTQYF.

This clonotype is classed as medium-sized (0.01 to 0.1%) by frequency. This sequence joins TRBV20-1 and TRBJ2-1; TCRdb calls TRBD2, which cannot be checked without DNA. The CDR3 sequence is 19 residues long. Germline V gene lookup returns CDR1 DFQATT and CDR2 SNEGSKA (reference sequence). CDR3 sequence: CSAKFGLAGTPSSYNEQFF.

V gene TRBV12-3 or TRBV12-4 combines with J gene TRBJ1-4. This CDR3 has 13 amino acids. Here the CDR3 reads CASSRGGAGKLFF.